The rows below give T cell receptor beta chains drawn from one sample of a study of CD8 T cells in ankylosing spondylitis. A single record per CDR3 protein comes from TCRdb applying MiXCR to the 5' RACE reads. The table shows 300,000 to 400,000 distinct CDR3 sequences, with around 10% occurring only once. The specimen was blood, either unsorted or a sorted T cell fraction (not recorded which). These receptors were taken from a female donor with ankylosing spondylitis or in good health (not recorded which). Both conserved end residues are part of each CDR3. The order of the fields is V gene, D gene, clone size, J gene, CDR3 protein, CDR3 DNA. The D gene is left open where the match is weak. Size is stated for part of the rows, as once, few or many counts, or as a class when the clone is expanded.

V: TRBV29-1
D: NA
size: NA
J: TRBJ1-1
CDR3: CSVARNTEAFF
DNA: TGCAGCGTTGCAAGGAACACTGAAGCTTTCTTT

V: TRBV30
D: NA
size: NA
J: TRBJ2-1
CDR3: CAWSPKNEQFF
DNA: TGTGCCTGGAGTCCGAAAAATGAGCAGTTCTTC

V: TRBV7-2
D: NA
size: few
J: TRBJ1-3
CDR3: CASSLWAASGNTIYF
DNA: TGTGCCAGCAGCTTATGGGCAGCCTCTGGAAACACCATATATTTT

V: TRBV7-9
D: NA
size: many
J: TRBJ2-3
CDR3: CASSQAGTSTDTQYF
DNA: TGTGCCAGCAGCCAAGCGGGCACGAGCACAGATACGCAGTATTTT

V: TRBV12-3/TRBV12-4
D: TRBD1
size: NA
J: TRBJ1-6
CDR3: CASRPTGADNSPLHF
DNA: TGTGCCAGCAGGCCGACAGGGGCAGACAATTCACCCCTCCACTTT

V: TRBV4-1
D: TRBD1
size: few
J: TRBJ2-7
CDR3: CASSQDPRGTGAREQYF
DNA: TGCGCCAGCAGCCAAGACCCCCGTGGGACAGGGGCCCGGGAGCAGTACTTC

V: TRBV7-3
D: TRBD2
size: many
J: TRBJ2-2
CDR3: CASSLRAGGFNTGELFF
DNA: TGTGCCAGCAGCTTAAGGGCGGGGGGCTTTAACACCGGGGAGCTGTTTTTT

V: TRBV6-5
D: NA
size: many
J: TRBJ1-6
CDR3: CASSLAWDSPLHF
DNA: TGTGCCAGCAGTTTGGCCTGGGATTCACCCCTCCACTTT

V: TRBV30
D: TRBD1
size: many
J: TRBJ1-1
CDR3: CAWWDRGIFEAFF
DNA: TGTGCCTGGTGGGACAGGGGGATTTTTGAAGCTTTCTTT

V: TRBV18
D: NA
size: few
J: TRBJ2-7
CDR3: CASSPPAGNEQYF
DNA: TGTGCCAGCTCACCACCGGCAGGGAACGAGCAGTACTTC

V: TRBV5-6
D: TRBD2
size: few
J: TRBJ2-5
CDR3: CASSPMGLAVQETQYF
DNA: TGTGCCAGCAGTCCGATGGGACTAGCGGTCCAAGAGACCCAGTACTTC

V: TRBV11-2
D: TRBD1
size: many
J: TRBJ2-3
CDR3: CASSSYRILGQGGGGQYF
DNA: TGTGCCAGCAGCTCCTACCGTATCCTGGGACAGGGTGGGGGTGGGCAGTATTTT

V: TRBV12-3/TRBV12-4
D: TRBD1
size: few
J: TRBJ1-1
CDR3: CASSILQGTEAFF
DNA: TGTGCCAGCAGTATACTACAGGGGACTGAAGCTTTCTTT

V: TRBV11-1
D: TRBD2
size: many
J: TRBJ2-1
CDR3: CASSLAPGLAGFSSYNEQFF
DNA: TGTGCCAGCAGCTTAGCCCCGGGACTAGCGGGATTCAGCTCCTACAATGAGCAGTTCTTC

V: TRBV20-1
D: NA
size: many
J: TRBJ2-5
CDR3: CSARYPLLGRETQYF
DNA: TGCAGTGCTAGGTATCCCCTACTCGGCCGGGAGACCCAGTACTTC

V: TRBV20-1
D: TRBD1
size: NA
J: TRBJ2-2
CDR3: CSASTGTGVTGELFF
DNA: TGCAGTGCATCTACCGGGACAGGGGTCACCGGGGAGCTGTTTTTT

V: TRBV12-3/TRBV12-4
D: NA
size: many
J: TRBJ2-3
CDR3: CASSLGLSSTDTQYF
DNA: TGTGCCAGCAGTTTGGGGCTATCTAGCACAGATACGCAGTATTTT

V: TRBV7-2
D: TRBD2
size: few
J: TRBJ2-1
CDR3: CASSRGGGDISNEQFF
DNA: TGTGCCAGCAGCCGCGGGGGGGGCGATATTTCCAATGAGCAGTTCTTC

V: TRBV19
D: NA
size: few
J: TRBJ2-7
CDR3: CASSEDRWDEQYF
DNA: TGTGCCAGTAGTGAAGATAGGTGGGACGAGCAGTACTTC

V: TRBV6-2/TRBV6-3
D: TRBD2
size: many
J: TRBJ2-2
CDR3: CASNSRGVNGELFF
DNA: TGTGCCAGCAACTCTCGGGGGGTAAACGGGGAGCTGTTTTTT

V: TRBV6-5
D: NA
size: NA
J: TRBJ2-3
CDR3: CASSYRFSGTDTQYF
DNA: TGTGCCAGCAGTTACAGGTTTTCGGGCACAGATACGCAGTATTTT

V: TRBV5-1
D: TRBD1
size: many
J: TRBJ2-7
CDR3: CASSLQGQSYEQYF
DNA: TGCGCCAGCAGCTTACAGGGACAGAGCTACGAGCAGTACTTC

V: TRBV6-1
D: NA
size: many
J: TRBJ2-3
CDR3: CASRDRRLTDTQYF
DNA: TGTGCCAGCAGGGATAGGAGATTGACAGATACGCAGTATTTT

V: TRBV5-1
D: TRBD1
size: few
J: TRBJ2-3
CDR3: CASSWDRASTDTQYF
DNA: TGCGCCAGCAGTTGGGACAGAGCTAGCACAGATACGCAGTATTTT

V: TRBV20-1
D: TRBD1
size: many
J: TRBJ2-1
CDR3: CSARDSTGVSYNEQFF
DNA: TGCAGTGCTAGAGACTCGACAGGGGTCTCCTACAATGAGCAGTTCTTC

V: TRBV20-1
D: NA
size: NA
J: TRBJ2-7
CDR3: CSAIMKAPSSYEQYF
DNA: TGCAGTGCTATAATGAAAGCCCCTAGCTCCTACGAGCAGTACTTC

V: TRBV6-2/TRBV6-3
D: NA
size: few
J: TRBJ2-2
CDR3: CASKRLDGNTGELFF
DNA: TGTGCCAGCAAACGGTTAGACGGCAACACCGGGGAGCTGTTTTTT

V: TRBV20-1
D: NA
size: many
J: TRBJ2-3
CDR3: CSARGGTSPADTQYF
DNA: TGCAGTGCCAGAGGGGGGACCTCCCCCGCAGATACGCAGTATTTT

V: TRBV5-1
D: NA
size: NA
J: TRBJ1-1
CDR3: CASFSGREAFF
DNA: TGCGCCAGCTTTAGTGGCAGGGAAGCTTTCTTT

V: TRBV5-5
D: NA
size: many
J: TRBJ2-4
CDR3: CASSFDELAKNIQYF
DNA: TGTGCCAGCAGCTTCGATGAGCTAGCCAAAAACATTCAGTACTTC

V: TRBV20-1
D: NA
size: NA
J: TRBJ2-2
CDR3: CWASSPGRRVINTGELFF
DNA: TGCTGGGCTAGCTCTCCGGGCAGACGAGTAATAAACACCGGGGAGCTGTTTTTT

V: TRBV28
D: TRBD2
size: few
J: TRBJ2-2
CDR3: CASRPTSGGLAGELFF
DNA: TGTGCCAGCAGACCGACTAGCGGGGGTCTTGCCGGGGAGCTGTTTTTT

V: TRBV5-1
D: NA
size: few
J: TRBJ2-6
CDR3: CASSSGRTGANVLTF
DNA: TGCGCCAGCAGTTCTGGACGAACAGGGGCCAACGTCCTGACTTTC

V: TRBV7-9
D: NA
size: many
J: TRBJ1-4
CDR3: CASSGWVGVTNEKLFF
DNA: TGTGCCAGCAGCGGTTGGGTGGGTGTCACGAATGAAAAACTGTTTTTT

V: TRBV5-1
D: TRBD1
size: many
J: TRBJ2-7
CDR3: CASSTGQDPYEQYF
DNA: TGCGCCAGCAGCACCGGACAGGACCCCTACGAGCAGTACTTC

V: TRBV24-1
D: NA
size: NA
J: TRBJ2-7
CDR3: CATGDMDNEQYF
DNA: TGTGCCACCGGGGACATGGACAACGAGCAGTACTTC